The 11 T cell receptor beta chains reported below all come from one sample, sequenced in a study of regulatory T cells in long-lasting Graves disease. Documented time point: newly diagnosed GD, antithyroid drugs for less than 3 months. Scientists built the TCR library using RNA that was extracted from PBMCs. Arm-PCR with iRepertoire HTBI primers amplified the CDR3 regions for these TCR beta libraries. TCRdb called the multiplex PCR reads again in MiXCR, with one record for every CDR3 protein. The table lists 400,000 to 550,000 distinct CDR3 sequences, around 14% of them singletons. This same sample was also part of a study on T cells in Graves' hyperthyroidism and ophthalmopathy.

Sequencing used peripheral blood mononuclear cells (PBMCs), obtained at new diagnosis, from a patient treated with antithyroid drugs. The receptors were sampled from a woman in her twenties or thirties with Graves disease.

This clonotype was counted at least ten times. The chain couples TRBV5-1 to TRBJ1-4; 8 bases match TRBD1. Germline loops: CDR1 SGHRS, CDR2 YFSETQ. The CDR3 consists of 18 residues. Trimming at V came to 1 base and at J to 7 bases, leaving 15 bases not matched to a gene. In DNA, the CDR3 is TGCGCCAGCAGCTTGATCCCGGGACAGGCGTTTATTACTGAAAAACTGTTTTTT. Amino acids: CASSLIPGQAFITEKLFF.

In its sample, this clonotype was seen many times. This chain connects TRBV28 to TRBJ2-3; a weak D match, TRBD2 (5 bases). CDR3 length: 16 residues. CDR1 and CDR2 (germline): MDHEN, SYDVKM. With 4 bases removed from V and 2 bases from J, the gap between germline ends came to 16 bases. The CDR3 region is CASSSIQAEITDTQYF. The CDR3 nucleotides read TGTGCCAGCAGTTCCATCCAAGCGGAGATCACAGATACGCAGTATTTT.

Notes on this clonotype: A read error may be the cause here, since a much bigger clone is one base away. V usage is TRBV28 and J usage is TRBJ1-4, with D uncertain. CDR1 is MDHEN and CDR2 is SYDVKM in the germline V gene. This CDR3 is 13 amino acids long. The CDR3 region is CANSLSANEKLFF. The CDR3, as DNA: TGTGCCAACAGTTTATCTGCTAATGAAAAACTGTTTTTT.

The V and J genes are TRBV19 and TRBJ1-2; 7 nucleotides align to TRBD1. J gave up 4 bases and V 11 bases, and 10 bases lay outside the gene matches. From germline, CDR1 is LNHDA and CDR2 SQIVND (reference sequence). The CDR3 is 13 amino acids. DNA of the CDR3: TGTGCCCTCCTCCGGGACAGATTCTATGGCTACACCTTC. Residues: CALLRDRFYGYTF.

At least ten counts were recorded for this clonotype. V and J are TRBV28 and TRBJ1-1, with D uncertain. The CDR3 extends over 14 amino acids. Germline CDR1 MDHEN, CDR2 SYDVKM. V was trimmed by 6 bases and J by 1 base, leaving 12 bases between them. CDR3 loop: CASSLTQPNTEAFF. Written as DNA, the CDR3 is TGTGCCAGCAGCCTCACTCAACCGAACACTGAAGCTTTCTTT. The whole variable domain, filled in from reference TRBV28 and TRBJ1-1, reads DVKVTQSSRYLVKRTGEKVFLECVQDMDHENMFWYRQDPGLGLRLIYFSYDVKMKEKGDIPEGYSVSREKKERFSLILESASTNQTSMYLCASSLTQPNTEAFFGQGTRLTVV.

The chain couples TRBV2 to TRBJ2-1, with TRBD2 matching over 8 bases. The CDR3 totals 14 residues. The V gene end was trimmed by 8 bases and the J gene end by 5 bases; junction bases not matched to a gene: 8. CDR1 is SNHLY, CDR2 FYNNEI, per germline. CDR3: CASCLSGKNNEQFF. CDR3 DNA: TGTGCCAGCTGTCTTAGCGGGAAGAACAATGAGCAGTTCTTC.

Many counts were recorded for this clonotype. The chain employs TRBV20-1 and TRBJ2-1; D is ambiguous. This CDR3 has 15 amino acids. The V gene's germline CDR1 is DFQATT and CDR2 SNEGSKA (reference sequence). Deletions cut 5 bases from V and 9 bases from J, with 23 bases between. CDR3 sequence: CSAPTPRVSRTEQFF. CDR3 DNA: TGCAGTGCTCCAACCCCTCGGGTCAGTCGTACTGAGCAGTTCTTC.

This clonotype showed up many times. V usage is TRBV3-1 and J usage is TRBJ2-1; 12 bases align to TRBD2. CDR1 is LGHDT and CDR2 is YNNKEL in the germline V gene (reference sequence). This CDR3 is built from 15 residues. Trimming at V came to 0 bases and at J to 8 bases, leaving 2 bases not matched to a gene. The CDR3 DNA sequence: TGTGCCAGCAGCCAAGAGCCTAGCGGGAGGGATGAGCAGTTCTTC. The encoded protein is CASSQEPSGRDEQFF.

The chain carries TRBV19 and TRBJ2-1, with TRBD2 identical over 10 bases. From germline, CDR1 is LNHDA and CDR2 SQIVND (reference sequence). The CDR3 contains 16 residues. V was clipped by 5 bases and J by 4 bases; unmatched bases: 8. CDR3 DNA: TGTGCCAGTAGTTCCCTTCTAGCGGGAGTGTACAATGAGCAGTTCTTC. It translates to CASSSLLAGVYNEQFF.

This clonotype was counted many times. V is TRBV27 and J is TRBJ2-1; TRBD1 matches at 9 bases. This CDR3 is built from 18 residues. Germline loops: CDR1 MNHEY, CDR2 SMNVEV (reference sequence). V lost 2 bases to trimming and J lost 3 bases; unmatched junction nucleotides: 11. The CDR3 sequence: CASSLEGRQGGDYNEQFF. The DNA of the CDR3 is TGTGCCAGCAGTTTAGAGGGTCGACAGGGGGGGGACTACAATGAGCAGTTCTTC.

The gene calls are TRBV5-1 and TRBJ2-1; D assignment may be TRBD1 or TRBD2 (7 bases each). The CDR3 totals 14 residues. Germline V lookup: CDR1 SGHRS, CDR2 YFSETQ. Between the trimmed V and J ends, which lost 5 bases and 6 bases, there was a span of 15 bases. The CDR3 region has the DNA TGCGCCAGCAGGGGGGGAGGGGGCGGCAATGAGCAGTTCTTC. Its protein is CASRGGGGGNEQFF.